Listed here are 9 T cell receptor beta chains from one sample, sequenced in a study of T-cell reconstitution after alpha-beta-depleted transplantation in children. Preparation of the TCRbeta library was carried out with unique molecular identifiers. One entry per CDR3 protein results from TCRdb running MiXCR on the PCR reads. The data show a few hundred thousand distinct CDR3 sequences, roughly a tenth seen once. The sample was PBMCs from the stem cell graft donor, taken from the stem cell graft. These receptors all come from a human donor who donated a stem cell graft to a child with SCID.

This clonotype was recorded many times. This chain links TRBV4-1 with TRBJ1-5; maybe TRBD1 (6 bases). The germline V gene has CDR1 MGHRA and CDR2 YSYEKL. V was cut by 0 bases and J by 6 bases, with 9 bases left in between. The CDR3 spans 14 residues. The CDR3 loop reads CASSQDTGLQPQHF. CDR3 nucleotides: TGCGCCAGCAGCCAAGACACAGGGCTTCAGCCCCAGCATTTT.

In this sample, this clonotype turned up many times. CDR3 bases: TGTGCCACCAGTGATTTCAGGACAGGGGACACCGGGGAGCTGTTTTTT. Its translation is CATSDFRTGDTGELFF. The genes are TRBV24-1 and TRBJ2-2; 9 bases agree with TRBD1. V shed 1 base and J 3 bases; nucleotides not matched to a gene: 2. Germline CDR1 KGHDR, CDR2 SFDVKD. CDR3 size: 16 residues.

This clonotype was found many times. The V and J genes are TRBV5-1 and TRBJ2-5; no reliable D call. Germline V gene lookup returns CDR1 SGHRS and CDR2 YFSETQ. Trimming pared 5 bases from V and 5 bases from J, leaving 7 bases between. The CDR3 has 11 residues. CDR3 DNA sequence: TGCGCCAGCAGGGGTGTGGAGACCCAGTACTTC. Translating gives CASRGVETQYF.

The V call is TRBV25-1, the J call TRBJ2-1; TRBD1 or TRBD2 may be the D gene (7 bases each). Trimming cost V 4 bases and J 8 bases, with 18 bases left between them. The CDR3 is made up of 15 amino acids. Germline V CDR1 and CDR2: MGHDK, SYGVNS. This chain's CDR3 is CASSAQGGGSDEQFF. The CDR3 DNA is TGTGCCAGCAGTGCCCAGGGGGGGGGATCGGATGAGCAGTTCTTC.

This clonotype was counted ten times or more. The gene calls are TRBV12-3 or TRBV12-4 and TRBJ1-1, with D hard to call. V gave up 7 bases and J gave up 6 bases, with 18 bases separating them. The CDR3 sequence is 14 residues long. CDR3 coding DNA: TGTGCCAGCAACCCTTTTCTGGGATCGGCTGAAGCTTTCTTT. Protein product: CASNPFLGSAEAFF.

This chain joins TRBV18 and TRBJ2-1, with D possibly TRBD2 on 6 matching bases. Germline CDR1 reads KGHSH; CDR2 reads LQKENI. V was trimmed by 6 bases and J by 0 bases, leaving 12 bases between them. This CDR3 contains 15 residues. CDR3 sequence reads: CASSPGLSSYNEQFF. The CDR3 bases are TGTGCCAGCTCCCCGGGACTGAGCTCCTACAATGAGCAGTTCTTC.

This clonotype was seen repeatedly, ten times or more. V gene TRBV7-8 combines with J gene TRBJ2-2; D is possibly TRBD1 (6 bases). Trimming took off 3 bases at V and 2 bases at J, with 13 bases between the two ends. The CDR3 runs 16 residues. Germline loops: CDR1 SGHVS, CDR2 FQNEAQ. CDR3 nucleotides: TGTGCCAGCAGCTTGTCCCGGACAGTAAACACCGGGGAGCTGTTTTTT. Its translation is CASSLSRTVNTGELFF.

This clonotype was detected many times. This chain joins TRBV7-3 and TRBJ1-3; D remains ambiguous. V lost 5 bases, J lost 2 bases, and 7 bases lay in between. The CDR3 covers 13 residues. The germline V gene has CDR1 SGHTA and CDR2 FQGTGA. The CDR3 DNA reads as TGTGCCAGCAGCCCGTCCCCTGGAAACACCATATATTTT. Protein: CASSPSPGNTIYF.

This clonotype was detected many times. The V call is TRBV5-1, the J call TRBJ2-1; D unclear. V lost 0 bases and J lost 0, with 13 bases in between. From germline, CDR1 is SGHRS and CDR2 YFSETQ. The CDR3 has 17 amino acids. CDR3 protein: CASSLGFGSGSYNEQFF. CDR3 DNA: TGCGCCAGCAGCTTGGGCTTTGGGTCTGGCTCCTACAATGAGCAGTTCTTC.